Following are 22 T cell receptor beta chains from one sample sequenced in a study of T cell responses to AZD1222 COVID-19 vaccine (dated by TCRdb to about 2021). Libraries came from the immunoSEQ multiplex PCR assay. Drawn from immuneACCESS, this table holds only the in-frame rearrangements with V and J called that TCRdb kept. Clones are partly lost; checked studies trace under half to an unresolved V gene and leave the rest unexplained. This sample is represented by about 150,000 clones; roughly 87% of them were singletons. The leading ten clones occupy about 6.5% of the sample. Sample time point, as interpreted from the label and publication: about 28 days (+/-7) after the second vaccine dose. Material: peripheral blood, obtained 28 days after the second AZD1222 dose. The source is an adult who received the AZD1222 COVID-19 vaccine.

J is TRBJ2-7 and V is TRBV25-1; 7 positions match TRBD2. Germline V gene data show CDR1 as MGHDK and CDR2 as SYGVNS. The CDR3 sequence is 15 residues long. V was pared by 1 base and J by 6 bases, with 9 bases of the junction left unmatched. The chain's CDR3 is CASSEFRTSTSEQYF. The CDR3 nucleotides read TGTGCCAGCAGTGAATTTAGGACTAGTACCAGCGAGCAGTACTTC.

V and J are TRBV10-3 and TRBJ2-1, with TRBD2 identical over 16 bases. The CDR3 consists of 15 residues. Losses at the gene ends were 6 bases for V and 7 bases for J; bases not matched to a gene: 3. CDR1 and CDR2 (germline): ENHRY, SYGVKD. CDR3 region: CAIRGLAGGLNEQFF. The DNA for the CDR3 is TGTGCCATCAGGGGACTAGCGGGGGGGCTGAATGAGCAGTTCTTC.

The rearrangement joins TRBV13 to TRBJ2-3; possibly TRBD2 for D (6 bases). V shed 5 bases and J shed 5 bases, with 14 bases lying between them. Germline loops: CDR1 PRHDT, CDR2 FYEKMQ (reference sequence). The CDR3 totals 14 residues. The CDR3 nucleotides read TGTGCCAGCAGCCGGGGGTCCCGCGGAGATACGCAGTATTTT. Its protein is CASSRGSRGDTQYF. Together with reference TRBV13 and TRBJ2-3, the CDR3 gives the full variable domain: AAGVIQSPRHLIKEKRETATLKCYPIPRHDTVYWYQQGPGQDPQFLISFYEKMQSDKGSIPDRFSAQQFSDYHSELNMSSLELGDSALYFCASSRGSRGDTQYFGPGTRLTVL.

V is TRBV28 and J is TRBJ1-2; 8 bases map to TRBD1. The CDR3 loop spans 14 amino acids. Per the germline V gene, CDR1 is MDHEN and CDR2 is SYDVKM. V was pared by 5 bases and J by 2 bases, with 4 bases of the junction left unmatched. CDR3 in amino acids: CASSGQGRNYGYTF. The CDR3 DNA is TGTGCCAGCAGTGGACAGGGTAGAAACTATGGCTACACCTTC.

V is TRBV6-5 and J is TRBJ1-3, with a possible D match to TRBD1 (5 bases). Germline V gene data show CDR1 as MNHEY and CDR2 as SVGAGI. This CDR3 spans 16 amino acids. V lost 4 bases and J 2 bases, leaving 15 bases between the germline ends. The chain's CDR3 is CASSSAAGRPGNTIYF. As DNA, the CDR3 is TGTGCCAGCAGTTCAGCCGCGGGACGACCTGGAAACACCATATATTTT.

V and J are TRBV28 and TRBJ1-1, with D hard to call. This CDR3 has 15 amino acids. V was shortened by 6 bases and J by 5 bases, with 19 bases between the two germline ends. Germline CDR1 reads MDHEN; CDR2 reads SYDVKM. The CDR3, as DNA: TGTGCCAGCAGCCGCGGCTCCGCGGGCGGGACTGAAGCTTTCTTT. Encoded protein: CASSRGSAGGTEAFF.

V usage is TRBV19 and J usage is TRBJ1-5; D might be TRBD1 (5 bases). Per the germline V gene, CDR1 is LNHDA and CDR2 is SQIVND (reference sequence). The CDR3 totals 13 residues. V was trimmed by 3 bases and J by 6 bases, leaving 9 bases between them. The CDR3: CASSIAGTQPQHF. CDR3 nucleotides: TGTGCCAGTAGTATCGCAGGGACTCAGCCCCAGCATTTT.

DNA for the CDR3: TGTGCCAGCAGCGTAGAAGCGGAAGGGACCCAGTACTTC. It codes for CASSVEAEGTQYF. The V call is TRBV9, the J call TRBJ2-5; D possibly corresponds to TRBD2 (5 bases). The germline V gene has CDR1 SGDLS and CDR2 YYNGEE. The CDR3 covers 13 residues. V was shortened by 0 bases and J by 7 bases, with 10 bases between the two germline ends. Full variable domain (outside the CDR3, taken from reference TRBV9 and TRBJ2-5): DSGVTQTPKHLITATGQRVTLRCSPRSGDLSVYWYQQSLDQGLQFLIQYYNGEERAKGNILERFSAQQFPDLHSELNLSSLELGDSALYFCASSVEAEGTQYFGPGTRLLVL.

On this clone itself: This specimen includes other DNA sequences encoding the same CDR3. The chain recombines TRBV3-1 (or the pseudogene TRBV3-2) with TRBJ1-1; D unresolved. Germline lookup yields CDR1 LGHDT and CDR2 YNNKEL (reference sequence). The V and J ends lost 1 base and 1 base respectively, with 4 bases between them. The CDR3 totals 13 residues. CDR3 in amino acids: CASSQARNTEAFF. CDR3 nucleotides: TGTGCCAGCAGCCAAGCGAGGAACACTGAAGCTTTCTTT.

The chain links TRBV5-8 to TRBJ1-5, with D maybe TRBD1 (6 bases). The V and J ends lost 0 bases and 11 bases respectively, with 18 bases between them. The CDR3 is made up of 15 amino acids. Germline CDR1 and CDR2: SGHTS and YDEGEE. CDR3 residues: CASSLVSQGREAQHF. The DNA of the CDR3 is TGTGCCAGCAGCTTGGTAAGCCAGGGGAGAGAAGCCCAGCATTTT.

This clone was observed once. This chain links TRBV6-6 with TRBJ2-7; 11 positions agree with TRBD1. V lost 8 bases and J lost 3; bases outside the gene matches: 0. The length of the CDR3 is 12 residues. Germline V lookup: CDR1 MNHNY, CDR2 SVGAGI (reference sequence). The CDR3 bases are TGTGCCAGCGGGACAGGGGGCTACGAGCAGTACTTC. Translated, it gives CASGTGGYEQYF.

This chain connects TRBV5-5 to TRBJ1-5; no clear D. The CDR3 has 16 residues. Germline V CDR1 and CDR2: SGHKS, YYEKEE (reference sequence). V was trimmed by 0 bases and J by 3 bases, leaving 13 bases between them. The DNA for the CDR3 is TGTGCCAGCAGCTTGGAAGGGATCAGTCCCAATCAGCCCCAGCATTTT. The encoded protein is CASSLEGISPNQPQHF.

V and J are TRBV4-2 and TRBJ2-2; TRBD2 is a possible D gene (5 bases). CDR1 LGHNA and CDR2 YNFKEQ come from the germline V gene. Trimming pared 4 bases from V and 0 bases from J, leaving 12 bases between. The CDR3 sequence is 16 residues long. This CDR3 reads CASSLTGMTNTGELFF. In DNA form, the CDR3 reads TGTGCCAGCAGCCTCACGGGAATGACGAACACCGGGGAGCTGTTTTTT.

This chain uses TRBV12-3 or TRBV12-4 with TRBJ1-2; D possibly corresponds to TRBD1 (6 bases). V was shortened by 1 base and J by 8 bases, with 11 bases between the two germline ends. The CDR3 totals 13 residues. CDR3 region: CASSLEGRGGYTF. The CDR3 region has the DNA TGTGCCAGCAGTTTAGAGGGCAGGGGAGGCTACACCTTC.

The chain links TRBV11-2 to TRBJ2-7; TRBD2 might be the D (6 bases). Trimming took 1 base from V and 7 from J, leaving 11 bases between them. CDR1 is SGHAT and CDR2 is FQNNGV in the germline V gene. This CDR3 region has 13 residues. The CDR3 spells CASSLAGSGEQYF. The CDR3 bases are TGTGCCAGCAGCTTAGCAGGGAGCGGGGAGCAGTACTTC.

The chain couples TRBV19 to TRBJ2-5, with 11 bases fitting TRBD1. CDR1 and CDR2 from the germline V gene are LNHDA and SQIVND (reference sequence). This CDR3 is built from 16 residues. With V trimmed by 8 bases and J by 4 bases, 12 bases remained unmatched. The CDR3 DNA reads TGTGCCAGTGGGGACAGGGGGGGAACTGTCGGAGAGACCCAGTACTTC. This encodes CASGDRGGTVGETQYF. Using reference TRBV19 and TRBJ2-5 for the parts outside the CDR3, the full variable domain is DGGITQSPKYLFRKEGQNVTLSCEQNLNHDAMYWYRQDPGQGLRLIYYSQIVNDFQKGDIAEGYSVSREKKESFPLTVTSAQKNPTAFYLCASGDRGGTVGETQYFGPGTRLLVL.

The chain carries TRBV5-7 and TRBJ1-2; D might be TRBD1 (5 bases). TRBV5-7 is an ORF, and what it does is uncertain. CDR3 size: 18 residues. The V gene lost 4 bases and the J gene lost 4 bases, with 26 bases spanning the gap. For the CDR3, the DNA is TGTGCCAGCAGCCCGGGGGTTTTGGAAGGAGGACTGATCTATGGCTACACCTTC. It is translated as CASSPGVLEGGLIYGYTF.

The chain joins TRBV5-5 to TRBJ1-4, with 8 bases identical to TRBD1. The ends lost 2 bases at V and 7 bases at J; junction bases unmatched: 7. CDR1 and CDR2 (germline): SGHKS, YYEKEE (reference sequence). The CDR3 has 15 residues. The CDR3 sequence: CASSLGGQGSEKLFF. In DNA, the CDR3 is TGTGCCAGCAGCTTAGGTGGACAGGGCAGTGAAAAACTGTTTTTT.

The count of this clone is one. CDR3 sequence (DNA): TGTGCCAGCAGACTAGACAGGAATGAGCAGTTCTTC. Protein: CASRLDRNEQFF. The V gene is TRBV6-5, the J gene TRBJ2-1, with D tentatively TRBD1 (6 bases). The CDR3 extends over 12 amino acids. V lost 6 bases to trimming and J lost 7 bases, with 10 bases between them. Germline V gene sequence: CDR1 MNHEY, CDR2 SVGAGI.

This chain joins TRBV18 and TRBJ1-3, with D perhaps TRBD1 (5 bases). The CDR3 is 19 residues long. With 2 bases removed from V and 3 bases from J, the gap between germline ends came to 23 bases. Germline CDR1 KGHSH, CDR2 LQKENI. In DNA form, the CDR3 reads TGTGCCAGCTCACCATCCGGGACTCCGGACCATGGAAGTGGAAACACCATATATTTT. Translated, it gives CASSPSGTPDHGSGNTIYF.

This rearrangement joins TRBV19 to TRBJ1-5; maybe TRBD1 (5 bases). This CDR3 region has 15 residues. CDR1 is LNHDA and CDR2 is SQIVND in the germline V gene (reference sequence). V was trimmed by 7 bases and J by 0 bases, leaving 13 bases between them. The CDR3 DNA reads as TGTGCCAGTAACATGTGGGGCACTAGCAATCAGCCCCAGCATTTT. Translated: CASNMWGTSNQPQHF.

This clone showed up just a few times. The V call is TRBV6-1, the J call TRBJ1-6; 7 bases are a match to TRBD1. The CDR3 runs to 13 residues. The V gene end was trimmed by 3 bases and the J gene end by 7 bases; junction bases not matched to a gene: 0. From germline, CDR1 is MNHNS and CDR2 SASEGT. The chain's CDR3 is CASSETGNSPLHF. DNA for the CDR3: TGTGCCAGCAGTGAGACAGGGAATTCACCCCTCCACTTT.